This T cell receptor beta chain stems from a study of T-cell memory formation after mild COVID-19. TCRdb reprocessed the 5' RACE reads via MiXCR and lists one record per CDR3 protein. This sample has roughly 600,000 distinct CDR3 sequences, with about 20% found just once. The CDR3 consists of 14 residues. Trimming removed 3 bases from V and 1 base from J, with 10 bases in between. Findings of the study overall: Cross-reactive memory apparently joined, as some responding clones appeared in pre-infection memory.

Note on this clonotype: Its antigen is not known.

The sequencing input was PBMCs or a T cell subset sorted from them (not recorded which). The chain carries TRBV12-3 or TRBV12-4 and TRBJ2-7, with D possibly TRBD2 on 6 matching bases. The receptor was derived from an adult woman who had mild COVID-19 (a few samples of this study predate the infection). Cell type and time point are not known. CDR3 in DNA: TGTGCCAGCAGTTTCGGTGGGAGGTCCTACGAGCAGTACTTC. This sequence encodes CASSFGGRSYEQYF.